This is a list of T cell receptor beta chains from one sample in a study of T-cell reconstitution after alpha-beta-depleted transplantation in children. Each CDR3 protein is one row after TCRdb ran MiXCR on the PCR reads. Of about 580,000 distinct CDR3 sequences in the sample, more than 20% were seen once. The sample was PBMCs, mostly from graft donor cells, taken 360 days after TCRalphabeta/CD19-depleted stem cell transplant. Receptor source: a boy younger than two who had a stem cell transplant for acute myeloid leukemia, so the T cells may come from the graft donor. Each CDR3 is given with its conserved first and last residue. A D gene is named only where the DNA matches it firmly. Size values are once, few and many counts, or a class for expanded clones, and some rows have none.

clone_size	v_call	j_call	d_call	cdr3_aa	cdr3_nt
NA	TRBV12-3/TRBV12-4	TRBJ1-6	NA	CASSLFAYNSPLHF	TGTGCCAGCAGTTTATTTGCCTATAATTCACCCCTCCACTTT
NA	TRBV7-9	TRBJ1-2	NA	CASSLQGQYGYTF	TGTGCCAGCAGCTTACAGGGCCAGTATGGCTACACCTTC
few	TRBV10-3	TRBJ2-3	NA	CAITDGDGSTDTQYF	TGTGCCATCACGGACGGGGACGGAAGCACAGATACGCAGTATTTT
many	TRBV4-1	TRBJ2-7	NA	CASSPGLAYEQYF	TGCGCCAGCAGCCCCGGACTTGCCTACGAGCAGTACTTC
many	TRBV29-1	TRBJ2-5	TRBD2	CSVGGLAGKETQYF	TGCAGCGTTGGGGGACTAGCGGGAAAAGAGACCCAGTACTTC
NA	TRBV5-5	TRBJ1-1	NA	CASSEAGRAEAFF	TGTGCCAGCAGCGAAGCAGGGAGGGCTGAAGCTTTCTTT
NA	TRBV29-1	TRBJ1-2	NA	CSVIWGDGYTF	TGCAGCGTAATTTGGGGCGATGGCTACACCTTC
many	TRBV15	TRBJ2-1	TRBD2	CATSRDRGGGEQFF	TGTGCCACCAGCAGAGATCGGGGGGGTGGTGAGCAGTTCTTC
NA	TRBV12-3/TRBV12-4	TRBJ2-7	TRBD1	CASSLDETGGYEQYF	TGTGCCAGCAGTTTAGATGAGACAGGGGGCTACGAGCAGTACTTC
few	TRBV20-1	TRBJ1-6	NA	CSARAQGAYNSPLHF	TGCAGTGCTAGAGCTCAGGGTGCCTATAATTCACCCCTCCACTTT
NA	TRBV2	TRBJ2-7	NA	CASSFRTEPYEQYF	TGTGCCAGCAGTTTTCGGACAGAACCCTACGAGCAGTACTTC
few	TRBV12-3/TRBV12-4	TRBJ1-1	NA	CASSLRGEAFF	TGTGCCAGCAGTTTAAGGGGTGAAGCTTTCTTT
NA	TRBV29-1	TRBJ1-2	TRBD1	CSVEGDRGPAGYTF	TGCAGCGTTGAAGGGGACAGGGGGCCTGCTGGCTACACCTTC